These 17 T cell receptor beta chains share one sample of origin, sequenced in a study of response to subunit inactivated influenza vaccine. One entry per CDR3 protein results from TCRdb running MiXCR on the RT-PCR reads. Here the sample spans fewer than 600,000 distinct CDR3 sequences, approximately 7.8% being singletons. Sequences were derived from PBMCs from blood, sampled about 24 months after vaccination. Receptor source: a man in his fifties or sixties who received an inactivated influenza vaccine.

This clonotype has a handful of counts. The chain carries TRBV6-2 or TRBV6-3 and TRBJ2-7, with 10 bases fitting TRBD1. Germline loops: CDR1 MNHEY, CDR2 SVGEGT. CDR3 length equals 15 residues. With V trimmed by 2 bases and J by 5 bases, 6 bases remained unmatched. The CDR3 loop is CASSYPGQGIDEQYF. The CDR3, as DNA: TGTGCCAGCAGTTACCCGGGACAGGGGATCGACGAGCAGTACTTC.

This clonotype was observed a handful of times. The chain combines TRBV29-1 with TRBJ1-2; D is possibly TRBD1 (6 bases). CDR1 is SQVTM, CDR2 ANQGSEA, per germline. V was shortened by 6 bases and J by 0 bases, with 11 bases between the two germline ends. The CDR3 contains 13 residues. The CDR3 protein is CSVSTGPNYGYTF. The DNA for the CDR3 is TGCAGCGTCTCGACAGGACCTAACTATGGCTACACCTTC.

J is TRBJ2-3 and V is TRBV20-1; 7 nucleotides match TRBD2. CDR1 and CDR2 (germline): DFQATT, SNEGSKA (reference sequence). The CDR3 is made up of 15 amino acids. V shed 0 bases and J 5 bases; nucleotides not matched to a gene: 8. The CDR3: CSARDLRESGDTQYF. The CDR3 DNA follows: TGCAGTGCTAGAGATTTGCGGGAGTCAGGAGATACGCAGTATTTT.

This clonotype was counted at least ten times. The rearrangement joins TRBV6-1 to TRBJ2-1, with 7 bases identical to TRBD1. The CDR3 sequence is 17 residues long. V lost 2 bases to trimming and J lost 4 bases; unmatched junction nucleotides: 11. Germline V CDR1 and CDR2: MNHNS, SASEGT. The CDR3 reads CASSETLTGPPYNEQFF. The CDR3 nucleotides are TGTGCCAGCAGTGAAACATTGACAGGGCCCCCGTACAATGAGCAGTTCTTC.

This clonotype was picked up a small number of times. This rearrangement joins TRBV5-1 to TRBJ1-1; 8 nucleotides match TRBD1. This CDR3 spans 17 amino acids. V gave up 0 bases and J gave up 0 bases; unmatched junction bases: 7. CDR1 is SGHRS and CDR2 is YFSETQ in the germline V gene. This chain's CDR3 is CASSLGTGTGLNTEAFF. The CDR3 DNA is TGCGCCAGCAGCTTGGGAACCGGGACAGGATTGAACACTGAAGCTTTCTTT.

This clonotype was detected only a few times. V is TRBV29-1 and J is TRBJ1-1; D may be TRBD1 (5 bases). Looked up from germline, CDR1 is SQVTM and CDR2 is ANQGSEA. The V end lost 4 bases, the J end lost 2 bases, and 11 bases lay between the germline ends. This CDR3 has 13 amino acids. CDR3 nucleotides: TGCAGCGTTGGGTCCAGGGTAAACACTGAAGCTTTCTTT. Encoded protein: CSVGSRVNTEAFF.

V usage is TRBV29-1 and J usage is TRBJ2-5; D possibly uses TRBD1 or TRBD2 (5 bases each). V shed 6 bases and J shed 1 base, with 15 bases lying between them. The CDR3 spans 14 residues. CDR1 and CDR2 (germline): SQVTM, ANQGSEA. The CDR3, as DNA: TGCAGCGTGGGTAGCCGGGACGGCCAAGAGACCCAGTACTTC. Translating gives CSVGSRDGQETQYF.

In its sample, this clonotype was seen many times. The V gene is TRBV5-1, the J gene TRBJ2-1; D might be TRBD2 (5 bases). The CDR3 consists of 15 residues. The germline V and J ends were trimmed by 1 base and 7 bases, with 15 bases remaining between them. The germline V gene encodes CDR1 SGHRS and CDR2 YFSETQ. The CDR3 DNA follows: TGCGCCAGCAGCTTGTCGGGGTCGGGGTTTAATGAGCAGTTCTTC. Translated, it gives CASSLSGSGFNEQFF. Filled out from reference TRBV5-1 and TRBJ2-1, the complete variable domain reads KAGVTQTPRYLIKTRGQQVTLSCSPISGHRSVSWYQQTPGQGLQFLFEYFSETQRNKGNFPGRFSGRQFSNSRSEMNVSTLELGDSALYLCASSLSGSGFNEQFFGPGTRLTVL.

In this sample, this clonotype turned up a few times. The chain is built from TRBV7-2 and TRBJ1-4; no clear D. The V end was cut by 7 bases, the J end by 6 bases, with 15 bases between. This CDR3 region has 14 residues. Germline V gives CDR1 SGHTA, CDR2 FQGNSA. CDR3: CASTTPGGYEKLFF. DNA of the CDR3: TGTGCCAGCACCACCCCGGGCGGTTATGAAAAACTGTTTTTT.

The rearrangement uses TRBV7-2 and TRBJ2-3; 10 nucleotides align to TRBD1. Germline V gene sequence: CDR1 SGHTA, CDR2 FQGNSA. This CDR3 contains 15 residues. Trimming removed 7 bases from V and 1 base from J; junction bases left unmatched: 5. Here the CDR3 reads CASTSGTGGTDTQYF. The CDR3 nucleotides read TGTGCCAGCACCTCCGGGACAGGGGGCACAGATACGCAGTATTTT. The complete variable domain, with remaining parts taken from reference TRBV7-2 and TRBJ2-3, reads GAGVSQSPSNKVTEKGKDVELRCDPISGHTALYWYRQSLGQGLEFLIYFQGNSAPDKSGLPSDRFSAERTGGSVSTLTIQRTQQEDSAVYLCASTSGTGGTDTQYFGPGTRLTVL.

The chain couples TRBV5-1 to TRBJ2-7, with D unresolved. The CDR3 is 16 amino acids. Germline assignment: CDR1 SGHRS and CDR2 YFSETQ. With 4 bases removed from V and 3 bases from J, the gap between germline ends came to 20 bases. The CDR3 DNA reads as TGCGCCAGCAGCCCTGGAGCGAGGCTGGTCGACTACGAGCAGTACTTC. Translated: CASSPGARLVDYEQYF.

This clonotype showed up many times. The J gene is TRBJ1-4, the V gene TRBV9; the D gene is possibly TRBD1 (6 bases). The CDR3 runs 15 residues. From germline, CDR1 is SGDLS and CDR2 YYNGEE. Trimming left V 4 bases short and J 7 bases short, with 17 bases between. The CDR3 DNA is TGTGCCAGCAGCACCGGGAGGGGGAAGGCTGAAAAACTGTTTTTT. Protein: CASSTGRGKAEKLFF.

This clonotype was counted only a few times. The junction differs from germline at one of its ends, possibly a read error. DNA of the CDR3: TGTGCCAGCAGCTTATCCGGGCGGGCTAATGAGAAACTGTTTTTT. Protein product: CASSLSGRANEKLFF. The chain joins TRBV7-2 to TRBJ1-4; D gene ambiguous. Germline V gene data show CDR1 as SGHTA and CDR2 as FQGNSA. CDR3 size: 15 residues. Combining the CDR3 with reference TRBV7-2 and TRBJ1-4 gives the whole variable domain GAGVSQSPSNKVTEKGKDVELRCDPISGHTALYWYRQSLGQGLEFLIYFQGNSAPDKSGLPSDRFSAERTGGSVSTLTIQRTQQEDSAVYLCASSLSGRANEKLFFGSGTQLSVL.

This clonotype was detected many times. The chain combines TRBV12-3 or TRBV12-4 with TRBJ1-5, with D possibly TRBD1 on 5 matching bases. CDR3 length: 14 amino acids. Trimming took off 3 bases at V and 7 bases at J, with 13 bases between the two ends. Here the CDR3 DNA reads TGTGCCAGCAGTTTGGGGGGAATGCGCCAGCCCCAGCATTTT. Protein product: CASSLGGMRQPQHF.

The chain joins TRBV5-1 to TRBJ2-5, with D maybe TRBD1 (5 bases). This CDR3 contains 15 residues. Germline lookup yields CDR1 SGHRS and CDR2 YFSETQ. The V end lost 0 bases, the J end lost 5 bases, and 14 bases lay between the germline ends. CDR3 in amino acids: CASSLARQGRETQYF. In DNA form, the CDR3 reads TGCGCCAGCAGCTTGGCCAGGCAGGGTCGGGAGACCCAGTACTTC.

In this sample, this clonotype turned up a few times. The CDR3 region is CASIRLAGAGEQYF. The CDR3 DNA reads TGTGCCAGCATTCGACTAGCGGGAGCGGGCGAGCAGTACTTC. The rearrangement uses TRBV6-1 and TRBJ2-7; 12 positions agree with TRBD2. CDR1 and CDR2 (germline): MNHNS, SASEGT. The CDR3 contains 14 residues. Trimming cost V 7 bases and J 6 bases; bases outside gene matches: 7.

In this sample, this clonotype turned up a few times. The gene calls are TRBV30 and TRBJ1-5, with D hard to call. CDR1 GTSNPN and CDR2 SVGIG come from the germline V gene (reference sequence). CDR3 length: 17 residues. Trimming pared 2 bases from V and 1 base from J, leaving 18 bases between. The CDR3 is CAWSPRTNTRSNQPQHF. The CDR3 DNA sequence: TGTGCCTGGAGTCCGCGCACCAACACTAGGAGCAATCAGCCCCAGCATTTT. Variable domain in full (rest from reference TRBV30 and TRBJ1-5): SQTIHQWPATLVQPVGSPLSLECTVEGTSNPNLYWYRQAAGRGLQLLFYSVGIGQISSEVPQNLSASRPQDRQFILSSKKLLLSDSGFYLCAWSPRTNTRSNQPQHFGDGTRLSIL.